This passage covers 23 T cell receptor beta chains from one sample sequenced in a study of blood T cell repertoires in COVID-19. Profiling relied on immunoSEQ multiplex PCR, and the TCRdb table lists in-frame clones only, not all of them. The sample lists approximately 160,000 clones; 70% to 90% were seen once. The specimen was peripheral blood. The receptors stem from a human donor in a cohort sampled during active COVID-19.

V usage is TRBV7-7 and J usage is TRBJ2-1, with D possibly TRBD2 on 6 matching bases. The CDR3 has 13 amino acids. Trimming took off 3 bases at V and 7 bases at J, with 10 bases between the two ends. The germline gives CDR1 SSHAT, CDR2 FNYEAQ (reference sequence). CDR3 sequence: CASSFDAGNEQFF. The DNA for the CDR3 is TGTGCCAGCAGCTTCGATGCGGGAAATGAGCAGTTCTTC.

CDR3 protein: CATSRDLGTGGYGYTF. The CDR3 nucleotides are TGTGCCACCAGCAGAGATCTGGGGACGGGGGGCTATGGCTACACCTTC. The rearrangement uses TRBV15 and TRBJ1-2; a weak D match, TRBD1 (5 bases). CDR3 size: 16 residues. V was cut by 0 bases and J by 4 bases, with 15 bases left in between. Germline V gene data show CDR1 as LNHNV and CDR2 as YYDKDF (reference sequence). Full variable domain (rest looked up from reference TRBV15 and TRBJ1-2): DAMVIQNPRYQVTQFGKPVTLSCSQTLNHNVMYWYQQKSSQAPKLLFHYYDKDFNNEADTPDNFQSRRPNTSFCFLDIRSPGLGDTAMYLCATSRDLGTGGYGYTFGSGTRLTVV.

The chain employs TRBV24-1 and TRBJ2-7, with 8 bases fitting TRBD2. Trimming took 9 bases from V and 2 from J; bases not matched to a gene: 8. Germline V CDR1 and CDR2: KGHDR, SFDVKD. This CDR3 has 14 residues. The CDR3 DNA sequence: TGTGCCACCCCCCTGGATAGCGGGACCTACGAGCAGTACTTC. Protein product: CATPLDSGTYEQYF.

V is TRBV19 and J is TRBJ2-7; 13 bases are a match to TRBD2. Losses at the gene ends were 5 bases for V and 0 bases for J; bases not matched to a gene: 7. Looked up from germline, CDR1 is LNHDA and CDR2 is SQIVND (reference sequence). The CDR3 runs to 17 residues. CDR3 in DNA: TGTGCCAGTAGTCCCCGGACTAGCGGGAGACTCTCCTACGAGCAGTACTTC. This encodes CASSPRTSGRLSYEQYF.

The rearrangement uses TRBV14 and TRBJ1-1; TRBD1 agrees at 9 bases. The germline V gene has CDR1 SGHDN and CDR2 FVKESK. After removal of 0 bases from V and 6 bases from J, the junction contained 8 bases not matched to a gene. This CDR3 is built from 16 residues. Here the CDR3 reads CASSQDQGQGRPEAFF. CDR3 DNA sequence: TGTGCCAGCAGCCAAGATCAGGGACAGGGTAGGCCTGAAGCTTTCTTT.

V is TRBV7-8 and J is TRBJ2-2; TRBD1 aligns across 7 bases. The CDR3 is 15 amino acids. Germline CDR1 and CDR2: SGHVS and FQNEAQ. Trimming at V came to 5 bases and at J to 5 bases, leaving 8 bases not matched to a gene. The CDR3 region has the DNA TGTGCCAGCAGCAGCGACAGGGCCCGAACCGGGGAGCTGTTTTTT. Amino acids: CASSSDRARTGELFF.

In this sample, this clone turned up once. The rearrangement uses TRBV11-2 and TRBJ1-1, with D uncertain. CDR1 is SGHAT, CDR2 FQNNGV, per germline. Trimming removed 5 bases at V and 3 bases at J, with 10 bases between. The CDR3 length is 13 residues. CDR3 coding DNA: TGTGCCAGCAGCCAAAGGGAGGACACTGAAGCTTTCTTT. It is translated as CASSQREDTEAFF.

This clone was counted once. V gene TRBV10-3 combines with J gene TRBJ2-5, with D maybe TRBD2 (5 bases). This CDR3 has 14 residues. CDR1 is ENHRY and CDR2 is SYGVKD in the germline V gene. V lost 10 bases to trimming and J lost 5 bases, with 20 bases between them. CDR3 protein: CASHAHGVRETQYF. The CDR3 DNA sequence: TGTGCCAGCCATGCCCACGGGGTCCGGGAGACCCAGTACTTC.

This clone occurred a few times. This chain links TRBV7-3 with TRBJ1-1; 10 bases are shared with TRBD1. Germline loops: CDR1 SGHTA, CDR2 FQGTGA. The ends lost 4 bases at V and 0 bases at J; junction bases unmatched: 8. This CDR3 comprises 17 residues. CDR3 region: CASSSSPGQGMNTEAFF. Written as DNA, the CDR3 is TGTGCCAGCAGCTCCTCTCCGGGACAGGGGATGAACACTGAAGCTTTCTTT.

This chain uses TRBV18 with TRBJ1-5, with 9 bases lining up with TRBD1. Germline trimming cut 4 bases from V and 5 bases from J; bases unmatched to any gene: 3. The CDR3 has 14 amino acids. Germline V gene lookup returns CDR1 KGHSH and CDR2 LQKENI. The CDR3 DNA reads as TGTGCCAGCTCACTGGGACAGGGCGATCAGCCCCAGCATTTT. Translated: CASSLGQGDQPQHF.

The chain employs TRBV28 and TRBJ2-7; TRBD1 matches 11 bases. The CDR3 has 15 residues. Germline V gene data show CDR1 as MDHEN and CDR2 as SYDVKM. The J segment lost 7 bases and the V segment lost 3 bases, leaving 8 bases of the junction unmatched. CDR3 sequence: CASSLRGTGGFEQYF. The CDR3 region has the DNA TGTGCCAGCAGTTTGAGAGGGACAGGGGGTTTTGAGCAGTACTTC.

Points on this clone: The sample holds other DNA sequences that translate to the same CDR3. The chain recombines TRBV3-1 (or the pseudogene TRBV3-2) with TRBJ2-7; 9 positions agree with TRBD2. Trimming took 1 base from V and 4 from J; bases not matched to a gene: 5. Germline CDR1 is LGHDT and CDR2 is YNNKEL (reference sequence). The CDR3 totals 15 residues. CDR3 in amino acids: CASSQGGGRAYEQYF. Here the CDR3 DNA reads TGTGCCAGCAGCCAAGGGGGCGGGAGGGCGTACGAGCAGTACTTC.

The CDR3 DNA reads TGTGCCAGCAGCTGGGGACTAGAGTACAATGAGCAGTTCTTC. Its protein is CASSWGLEYNEQFF. The J gene is TRBJ2-1, the V gene TRBV11-1; TRBD2 matches at 8 bases. Trimming took 4 bases from V and 4 from J; bases not matched to a gene: 3. This CDR3 spans 14 amino acids. The germline gives CDR1 SGHAT, CDR2 FQDESV (reference sequence). Full variable domain (remainder filled in from reference TRBV11-1 and TRBJ2-1): EAEVAQSPRYKITEKSQAVAFWCDPISGHATLYWYRQILGQGPELLVQFQDESVVDDSQLPKDRFSAERLKGVDSTLKIQPAELGDSAMYLCASSWGLEYNEQFFGPGTRLTVL.

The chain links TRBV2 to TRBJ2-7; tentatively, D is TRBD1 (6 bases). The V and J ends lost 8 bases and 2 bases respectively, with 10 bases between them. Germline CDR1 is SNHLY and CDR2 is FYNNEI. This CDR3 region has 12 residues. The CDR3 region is CASGRTAYEQYF. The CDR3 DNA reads TGTGCCAGCGGGCGGACAGCCTACGAGCAGTACTTC.

The CDR3 reads CSAQPGQGADIQYF. The DNA for the CDR3 is TGCAGCGCCCAGCCAGGACAGGGGGCTGACATTCAGTACTTC. The rearrangement uses TRBV29-1 and TRBJ2-4; TRBD1 aligns across 11 bases. With V trimmed by 7 bases and J by 8 bases, 10 bases remained unmatched. The CDR3 has 14 amino acids. The V gene's germline CDR1 is SQVTM and CDR2 ANQGSEA.

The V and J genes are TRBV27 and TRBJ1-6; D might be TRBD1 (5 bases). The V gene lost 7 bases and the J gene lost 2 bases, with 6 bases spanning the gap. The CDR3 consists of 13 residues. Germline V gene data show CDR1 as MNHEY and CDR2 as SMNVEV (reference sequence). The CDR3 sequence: CASTDTYNSPLHF. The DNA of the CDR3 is TGTGCCAGCACGGACACCTATAATTCACCCCTCCACTTT.

CDR3 sequence (DNA): TGTGCCAGCAGCCCCGAGGGTGTCTGGAAAAAGGATGAGCAGTTCTTC. Translation: CASSPEGVWKKDEQFF. The chain recombines TRBV7-2 with TRBJ2-1, with a possible D match to TRBD2 (5 bases). This CDR3 has 16 residues. Trimming pared 5 bases from V and 8 bases from J, leaving 22 bases between. Germline-derived CDR1 and CDR2 are SGHTA and FQGNSA.

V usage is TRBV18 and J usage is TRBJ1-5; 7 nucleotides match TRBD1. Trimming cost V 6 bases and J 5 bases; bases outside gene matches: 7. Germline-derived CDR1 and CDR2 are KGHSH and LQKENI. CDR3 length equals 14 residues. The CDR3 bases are TGTGCCAGCTCGCAGCAGGGGGGCGATCAGCCCCAGCATTTT. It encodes CASSQQGGDQPQHF.

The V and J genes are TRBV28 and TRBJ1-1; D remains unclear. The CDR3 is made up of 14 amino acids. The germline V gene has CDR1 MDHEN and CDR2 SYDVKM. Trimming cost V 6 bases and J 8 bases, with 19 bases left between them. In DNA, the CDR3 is TGTGCCAGCAGCGTCCAGAGCAGCGCTTTAGAAGCTTTCTTT. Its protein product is CASSVQSSALEAFF.

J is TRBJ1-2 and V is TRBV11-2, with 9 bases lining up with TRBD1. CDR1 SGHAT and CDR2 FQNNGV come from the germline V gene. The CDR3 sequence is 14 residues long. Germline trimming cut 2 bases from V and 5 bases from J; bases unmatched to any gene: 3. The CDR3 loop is CASSLPGQGYGYTF. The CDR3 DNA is TGTGCCAGCAGCTTACCCGGACAGGGGTATGGCTACACCTTC.

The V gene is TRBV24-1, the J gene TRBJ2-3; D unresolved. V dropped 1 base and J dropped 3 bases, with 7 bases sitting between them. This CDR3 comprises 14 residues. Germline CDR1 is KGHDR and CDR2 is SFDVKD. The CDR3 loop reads CATSDFPGTDTQYF. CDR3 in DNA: TGTGCCACCAGTGATTTCCCAGGTACAGATACGCAGTATTTT.

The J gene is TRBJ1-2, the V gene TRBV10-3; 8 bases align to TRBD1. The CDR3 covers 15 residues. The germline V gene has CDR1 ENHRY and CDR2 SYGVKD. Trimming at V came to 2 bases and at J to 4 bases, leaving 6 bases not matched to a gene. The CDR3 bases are TGTGCCATCAGTGAGGGGCAGGGGGCAGTCTATGGCTACACCTTC. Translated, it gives CAISEGQGAVYGYTF.

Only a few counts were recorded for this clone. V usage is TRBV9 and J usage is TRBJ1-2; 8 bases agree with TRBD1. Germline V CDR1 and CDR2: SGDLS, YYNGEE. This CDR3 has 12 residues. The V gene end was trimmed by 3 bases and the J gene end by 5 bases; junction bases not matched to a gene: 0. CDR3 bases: TGTGCCAGCAGCGGGACAGGGTATGGCTACACCTTC. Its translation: CASSGTGYGYTF.